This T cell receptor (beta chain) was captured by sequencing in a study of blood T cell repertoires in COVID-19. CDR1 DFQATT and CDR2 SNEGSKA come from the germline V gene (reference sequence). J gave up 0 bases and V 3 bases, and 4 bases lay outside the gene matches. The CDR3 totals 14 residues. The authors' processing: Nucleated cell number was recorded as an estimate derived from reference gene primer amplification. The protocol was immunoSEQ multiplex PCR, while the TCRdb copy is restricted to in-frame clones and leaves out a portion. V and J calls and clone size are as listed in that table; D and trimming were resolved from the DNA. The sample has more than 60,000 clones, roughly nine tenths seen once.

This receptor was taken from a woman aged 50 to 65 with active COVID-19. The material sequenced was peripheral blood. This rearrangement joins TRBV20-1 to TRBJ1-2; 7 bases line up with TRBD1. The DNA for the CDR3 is TGCAGTGCTAGTGACAGGGTAGCTAACTATGGCTACACCTTC. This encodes CSASDRVANYGYTF.